The rows below give T cell receptor beta chains drawn from one sample of a study of T-cell reconstitution after alpha-beta-depleted transplantation in children. Each CDR3 protein gets one entry after TCRdb re-called the PCR reads with MiXCR. Among 700,000 to 950,000 distinct CDR3 sequences listed, approximately 15% were seen once. Source: PBMCs, mostly from graft donor cells, taken 360 days after TCRalphabeta/CD19-depleted stem cell transplant. The source of these receptors is a male patient under 18 who had a stem cell transplant for acute lymphoblastic leukemia, so the T cells may come from the graft donor. The CDR3 runs from the conserved cysteine through the conserved F or W. The D gene is left open where the match is weak. Size tells how often a clone was seen (once, few, many) or the class of an expanded clone, and some rows leave it out.

CDR3 DNA | CDR3 protein | clone size | J gene | V gene | D gene
TGCAGTGCTGCTACCCGGGACAGGGGTTATAGCAATCAGCCCCAGCATTTT | CSAATRDRGYSNQPQHF | many | TRBJ1-5 | TRBV20-1 | TRBD1
TGTGCCAGCAGCCAAGGGTTGACTACCTGGAATCCACAGCCGCAGTATTTT | CASSQGLTTWNPQPQYF | few | TRBJ2-3 | TRBV14 | -
TGTGCCAGCAGCCAAAACAGGAAAAGAACCGGGGAGCTGTTTTTT | CASSQNRKRTGELFF | few | TRBJ2-2 | TRBV3-1 | -
TGTGGCACCAGTTATCGGACTGCCGGGGAGCTGTTTTTT | CGTSYRTAGELFF | - | TRBJ2-2 | TRBV24-1 | -
TGTGCCAGCAGCTTGGATCGGCGGGGAGGGCAGGTTGAGCAGTTCTTC | CASSLDRRGGQVEQFF | few | TRBJ2-1 | TRBV5-6 | TRBD2
TGTGCCAGCAGCTTAGCGGGCGGTAGCGGGATAGGGACAGATACGCAGTATTTT | CASSLAGGSGIGTDTQYF | once | TRBJ2-3 | TRBV7-8 | TRBD2
TGTGCCAGCAGCCGCCGGAGCGGGACTTACAATGAGCAGTTCTTC | CASSRRSGTYNEQFF | - | TRBJ2-1 | TRBV5-5 | TRBD2
TGTGCCATCAGTGAGTCGGGGGACGAGCAGTACTTC | CAISESGDEQYF | many | TRBJ2-7 | TRBV10-3 | -
TGTGCCAGCAGCCCAGGACTAGCGGGAGGCCCGGCCGATACGCAGTATTTT | CASSPGLAGGPADTQYF | - | TRBJ2-3 | TRBV4-2 | TRBD2
TGTGCCAGCAGGCCTCGACCGACAGGGAACACCGGGGAGCTGTTTTTT | CASRPRPTGNTGELFF | few | TRBJ2-2 | TRBV27 | -
TGTGCCACCAGCAGAGATCGGGACAGGGTCGAGCAGTACTTC | CATSRDRDRVEQYF | few | TRBJ2-7 | TRBV15 | TRBD1
TGTGCCACCAGTGATCCCGGGACAGGGTTTCGGGAGCAGTTCTTC | CATSDPGTGFREQFF | many | TRBJ2-1 | TRBV24-1 | TRBD1
TGTGCCAGCAGTTTTCTAGCGGGAGGACCCACCTCCTACGAGCAGTACTTC | CASSFLAGGPTSYEQYF | - | TRBJ2-7 | TRBV27 | TRBD2
TGTGCCATCAGTGAGTCTGGACAGGGGGCCGACGCTTTCTTT | CAISESGQGADAFF | few | TRBJ1-1 | TRBV10-3 | TRBD1
TGCGCCAGCAGCTTGAGGGTTAGCGGAAGCACAGATACGCAGTATTTT | CASSLRVSGSTDTQYF | - | TRBJ2-3 | TRBV5-1 | -
TGCGCCAGCAGCTTTTGGACAGGGGAGGACGGGGAGCTGTTTTTT | CASSFWTGEDGELFF | few | TRBJ2-2 | TRBV5-1 | TRBD1
TGTGCCAGCAGTTTTTGGGCGGGAGACCCCAGCACAGATACGCAGTATTTT | CASSFWAGDPSTDTQYF | - | TRBJ2-3 | TRBV12-3/TRBV12-4 | TRBD2
TGTGCCACCAGTGAGGGAAAGGGGCTACCCACAGATACGCAGTATTTT | CATSEGKGLPTDTQYF | - | TRBJ2-3 | TRBV24-1 | -
TGCAGCGTTGAACAATGGACAGAGAACACCGGGGAGCTGTTTTTT | CSVEQWTENTGELFF | - | TRBJ2-2 | TRBV29-1 | -
TGCGCCAGCAGCCGACTAGCGGCCCTTTCGGATGAGCAGTTCTTC | CASSRLAALSDEQFF | once | TRBJ2-1 | TRBV4-1 | TRBD2
TGCAGTGCTAGTTCTCTGGCGGGAGTAGACAATGAGCAGTTCTTC | CSASSLAGVDNEQFF | - | TRBJ2-1 | TRBV20-1 | TRBD2
TGCGCCAGCAGTGAGAATGGGGGCCGATACAATGAGCAGTTCTTC | CASSENGGRYNEQFF | many | TRBJ2-1 | TRBV10-1 | -
TGTGCCAGCAGAACGGGACTCGCCTACACCGGGGAGCTGTTTTTT | CASRTGLAYTGELFF | - | TRBJ2-2 | TRBV2 | -
TGTGCCAGCAGTCCCGGGACAGGGAATGGCTACACCTTC | CASSPGTGNGYTF | many | TRBJ1-2 | TRBV2 | TRBD1
TGTGCCAGCAGCTTAGTCCCGCTACAGGGGAACACTGAAGCTTTCTTT | CASSLVPLQGNTEAFF | - | TRBJ1-1 | TRBV7-6 | -
TGCAGTGCTAGATGGTCTAGCGGGAGGGCCCCCGGGGAGCTGTTTTTT | CSARWSSGRAPGELFF | few | TRBJ2-2 | TRBV20-1 | TRBD2
TGTGCCAGCAGCCACTCATCTACCAACACTGAAGCTTTCTTT | CASSHSSTNTEAFF | few | TRBJ1-1 | TRBV14 | -
TGCAGCGTAGGCCGGGACAGACAAGAGACCCAGTACTTC | CSVGRDRQETQYF | - | TRBJ2-5 | TRBV29-1 | TRBD1
TGTGCCAGCAGCCACGGACGGATGAACACTGAAGCTTTCTTT | CASSHGRMNTEAFF | few | TRBJ1-1 | TRBV7-9 | -
TGCAGTGCTAGTGACCGAGCCAGAGGTTCCTACAATGAGCAGTTCTTC | CSASDRARGSYNEQFF | - | TRBJ2-1 | TRBV20-1 | -
TGTGCCACCACAGATAGCGGAGCCGTCTACGAGCAGTACTTC | CATTDSGAVYEQYF | many | TRBJ2-7 | TRBV24-1 | -
TGTGCCACCAGTGACCCGACTAGCGACTCCTACAATGAGCAGTTCTTC | CATSDPTSDSYNEQFF | - | TRBJ2-1 | TRBV24-1 | TRBD2
TGTGCCAGCAGCTGGGGAGACGGGAACACTGAAGCTTTCTTT | CASSWGDGNTEAFF | many | TRBJ1-1 | TRBV5-1 | -
TGTGCCACCAGCAGGAGCGGCATCTACGAGCAGTACTTC | CATSRSGIYEQYF | - | TRBJ2-7 | TRBV15 | -
TGTGCCATCGGACTAGCGGGTGCTAATGAGCAGTTCTTC | CAIGLAGANEQFF | - | TRBJ2-1 | TRBV27 | TRBD2
TGTGCCAGCAGCTTAGGAGGACTAGCGGGAGGCATAGATACGCAGTATTTT | CASSLGGLAGGIDTQYF | - | TRBJ2-3 | TRBV7-3 | TRBD2
TGTGCCAGCAGTGCGCGGGAGGGCTCCTACGAGCAGTACTTC | CASSAREGSYEQYF | few | TRBJ2-7 | TRBV2 | TRBD2